This T cell receptor (beta chain) is drawn from a study of T cells in Graves' hyperthyroidism and ophthalmopathy. Study observations and caveats: Model-based prediction identified ophthalmopathy a median around 6.7 months prior to its onset.

Remarks on this clonotype: What it recognizes is unknown.

It was RNA transcripts that yielded the amplified TCR beta CDR3 regions. Researchers ran a first-round RT-PCR on the TCR CDR3 using the HTBI primer set. TCRdb fed the multiplex PCR reads into MiXCR, producing one record per CDR3 protein. In the table there are 600,000 or so distinct CDR3 sequences, 12% to 15% of which are singletons. Trimming stripped 5 bases from V and 3 bases from J, with 13 bases between. The CDR3 has 14 amino acids. The germline V gene has CDR1 ENHRY and CDR2 SYGVKD. Sequencing was carried out using blood. The V call is TRBV10-3, the J call TRBJ1-2, with D possibly TRBD1 on 5 matching bases. The clonotype was recovered from a woman aged 18-30 years with Graves' ophthalmopathy. The CDR3 spells CAISNGAQDYGYTF. The CDR3 DNA reads as TGTGCCATCAGTAACGGGGCGCAGGACTATGGCTACACCTTC.